These 8 T cell receptor beta chains were sequenced from one sample in a study of graft-versus-host responses after intestinal transplantation. Libraries were prepared by immunoSEQ multiplex PCR; TCRdb keeps only in-frame clonotypes and omits some of them. The table lists some 18,000 clones, 35% to 45% of them singletons. Sample: alloreactive CD4+ T cells from a mixed lymphocyte reaction culture, taken before intestinal transplant. Subset in this sample: CFSE-low proliferating T cells sorted from approximately 6-day pre-transplant mixed lymphocyte reaction (GvH or HvG direction). The receptor set was obtained from a human patient who received an intestinal transplant.

This chain links TRBV7-8 with TRBJ1-3; the D gene is possibly TRBD1 (5 bases). The germline CDR1 and CDR2 sequences are SGHVS and FQNEAQ. This CDR3 contains 14 residues. Trimming cost V 1 base and J 8 bases, with 12 bases left between them. The CDR3 DNA sequence: TGTGCCAGCAGCTTAGAGTCCAGGGCCCACACCATATATTTT. It specifies CASSLESRAHTIYF.

The chain carries TRBV5-3 and TRBJ2-1; 16 bases are shared with TRBD2. TRBV5-3 is an ORF for which the function is uncertain. V trimming: 6 bases; J trimming: 4 bases; junction bases outside the gene matches: 10. There are 18 residues in the CDR3. The CDR3 DNA sequence: TGTGCCAGAATGAGGGGACTAGCGGGGGGGCGGTGGTACAATGAGCAGTTCTTC. It specifies CARMRGLAGGRWYNEQFF.

This clone was counted a single time. This chain connects TRBV5-4 to TRBJ2-4; D possibly uses TRBD1 or TRBD2 (7 bases each). The CDR3 has 14 amino acids. The ends were cut back, 4 bases at V and 7 bases at J, with 15 bases in the middle. Germline V lookup: CDR1 SGHNT, CDR2 YYREEE (reference sequence). CDR3 nucleotide sequence: TGTGCCAGCAGCCCAGGGGGGGATAAGAACATTCAGTACTTC. Its protein product is CASSPGGDKNIQYF.

This chain connects TRBV19 to TRBJ1-4; tentative D call: TRBD1 (5 bases). The CDR3 runs to 14 residues. V was shortened by 3 bases and J by 8 bases, with 13 bases between the two germline ends. Germline CDR1 and CDR2: LNHDA and SQIVND (reference sequence). CDR3 DNA: TGTGCCAGTAGTATTCTGGGGGTTAGAGAAAAACTGTTTTTT. Protein: CASSILGVREKLFF. The whole variable domain, filled in from reference TRBV19 and TRBJ1-4, reads DGGITQSPKYLFRKEGQNVTLSCEQNLNHDAMYWYRQDPGQGLRLIYYSQIVNDFQKGDIAEGYSVSREKKESFPLTVTSAQKNPTAFYLCASSILGVREKLFFGSGTQLSVL.

This clone was recorded once. CDR3 in amino acids: CASSLEDEQFF. The CDR3 DNA is TGTGCCAGCAGCCTCGAGGATGAGCAGTTCTTC. The chain recombines TRBV9 with TRBJ2-1; D gene ambiguous. V lost 4 bases to trimming and J lost 8 bases, with 7 bases between them. The CDR3 spans 11 residues. CDR1 is SGDLS, CDR2 YYNGEE, per germline.

In its sample, this clone was seen a few times. The chain combines TRBV5-4 with TRBJ2-6; no firm D call. V was trimmed by 1 base and J by 4 bases, leaving 12 bases between them. The CDR3 has 16 amino acids. Germline CDR1 and CDR2: SGHNT and YYREEE (reference sequence). The CDR3 region is CASSLPGASGANVLTF. CDR3 nucleotide sequence: TGTGCCAGCAGCTTGCCAGGAGCGTCCGGGGCCAACGTCCTGACTTTC.

The V call is TRBV11-1, the J call TRBJ2-1; TRBD1 aligns across 7 bases. Germline values: CDR1 SGHAT, CDR2 FQDESV (reference sequence). There are 15 residues in the CDR3. J gave up 4 bases and V 8 bases, and 11 bases lay outside the gene matches. The CDR3 nucleotides are TGTGCCAGCTCAAGACAGGGCATGAAATACAATGAGCAGTTCTTC. Its translation: CASSRQGMKYNEQFF.

This clone is termed medium-sized. The chain carries TRBV18 and TRBJ2-7; 7 bases fit TRBD1. The V segment lost 3 bases and the J segment 2 bases; nucleotides outside the gene matches: 7. This CDR3 region has 15 residues. Germline CDR1 is KGHSH and CDR2 is LQKENI. CDR3 in DNA: TGTGCCAGCTCACCGCCAGCGACAGGGCCCTACGAGCAGTACTTC. Amino acid sequence: CASSPPATGPYEQYF.